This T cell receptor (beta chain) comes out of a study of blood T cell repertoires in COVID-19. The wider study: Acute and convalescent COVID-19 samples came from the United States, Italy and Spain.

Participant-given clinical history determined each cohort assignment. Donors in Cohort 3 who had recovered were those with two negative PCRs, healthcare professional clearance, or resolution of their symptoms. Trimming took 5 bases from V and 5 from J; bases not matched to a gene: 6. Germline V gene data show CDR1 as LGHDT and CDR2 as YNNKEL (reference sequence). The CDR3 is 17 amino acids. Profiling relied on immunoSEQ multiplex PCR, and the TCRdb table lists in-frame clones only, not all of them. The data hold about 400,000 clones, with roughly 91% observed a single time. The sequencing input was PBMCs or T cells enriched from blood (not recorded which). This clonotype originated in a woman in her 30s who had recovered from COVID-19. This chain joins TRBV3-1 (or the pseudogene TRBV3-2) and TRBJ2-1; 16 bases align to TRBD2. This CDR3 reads CASSGTSGGAGHNEQFF. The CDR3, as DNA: TGTGCCAGCAGCGGGACTAGCGGGGGGGCCGGCCACAATGAGCAGTTCTTC.